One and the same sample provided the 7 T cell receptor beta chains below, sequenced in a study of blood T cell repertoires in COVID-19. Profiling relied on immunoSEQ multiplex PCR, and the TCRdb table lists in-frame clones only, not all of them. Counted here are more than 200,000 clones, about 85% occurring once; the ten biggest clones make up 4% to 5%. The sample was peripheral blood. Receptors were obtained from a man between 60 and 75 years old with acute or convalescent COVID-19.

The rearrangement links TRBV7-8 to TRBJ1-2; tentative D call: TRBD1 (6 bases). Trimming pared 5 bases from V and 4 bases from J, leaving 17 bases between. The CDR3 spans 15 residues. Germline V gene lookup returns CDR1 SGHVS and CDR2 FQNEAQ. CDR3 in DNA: TGTGCCAGCAGCCTACGGCCAGGGGAATTCTATGGCTACACCTTC. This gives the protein CASSLRPGEFYGYTF.

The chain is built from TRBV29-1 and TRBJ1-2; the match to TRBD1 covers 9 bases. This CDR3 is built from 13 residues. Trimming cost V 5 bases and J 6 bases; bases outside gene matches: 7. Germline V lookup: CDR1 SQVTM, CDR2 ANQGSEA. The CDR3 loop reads CSVPKGQGDGYTF. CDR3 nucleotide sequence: TGCAGCGTTCCCAAGGGACAGGGAGATGGCTACACCTTC.

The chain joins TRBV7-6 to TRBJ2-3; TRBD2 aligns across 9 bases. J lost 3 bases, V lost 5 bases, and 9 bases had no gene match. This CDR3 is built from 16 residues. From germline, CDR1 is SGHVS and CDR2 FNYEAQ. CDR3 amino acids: CASSLRGGTPTDTQYF. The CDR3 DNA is TGTGCCAGCAGCCTGCGGGGGGGCACCCCAACAGATACGCAGTATTTT.

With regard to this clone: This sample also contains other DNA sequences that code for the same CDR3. In nucleotides, the CDR3 is TGTGCCAGCAGCTTAGTAGGTGGGCGTACCGGGGAGCTGTTTTTT. It translates to CASSLVGGRTGELFF. The chain joins TRBV7-2 to TRBJ2-2; no definite D call. Germline CDR1 reads SGHTA; CDR2 reads FQGNSA. The CDR3 totals 15 residues. Trimming pared 1 base from V and 5 bases from J, leaving 11 bases between.

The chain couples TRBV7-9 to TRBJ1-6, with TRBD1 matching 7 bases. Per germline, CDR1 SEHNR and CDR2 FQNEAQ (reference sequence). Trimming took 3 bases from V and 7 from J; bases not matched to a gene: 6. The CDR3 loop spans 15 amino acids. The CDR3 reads CASSFGDSLNSPLHF. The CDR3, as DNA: TGTGCCAGCAGCTTCGGGGACAGTCTGAATTCACCCCTCCACTTT.

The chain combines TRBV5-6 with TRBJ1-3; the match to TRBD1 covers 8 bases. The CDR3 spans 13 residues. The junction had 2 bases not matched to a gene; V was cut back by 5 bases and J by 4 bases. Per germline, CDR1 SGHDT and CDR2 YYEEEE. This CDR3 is CASSRTGGNTIYF. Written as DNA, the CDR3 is TGTGCCAGCAGTCGGACAGGGGGAAACACCATATATTTT.

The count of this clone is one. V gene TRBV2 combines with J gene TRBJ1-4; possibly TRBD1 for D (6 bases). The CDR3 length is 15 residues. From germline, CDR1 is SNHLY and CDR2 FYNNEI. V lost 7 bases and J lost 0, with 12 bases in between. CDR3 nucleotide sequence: TGTGCCAGCACTCGACAGGAAGCAACTAATGAAAAACTGTTTTTT. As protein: CASTRQEATNEKLFF.